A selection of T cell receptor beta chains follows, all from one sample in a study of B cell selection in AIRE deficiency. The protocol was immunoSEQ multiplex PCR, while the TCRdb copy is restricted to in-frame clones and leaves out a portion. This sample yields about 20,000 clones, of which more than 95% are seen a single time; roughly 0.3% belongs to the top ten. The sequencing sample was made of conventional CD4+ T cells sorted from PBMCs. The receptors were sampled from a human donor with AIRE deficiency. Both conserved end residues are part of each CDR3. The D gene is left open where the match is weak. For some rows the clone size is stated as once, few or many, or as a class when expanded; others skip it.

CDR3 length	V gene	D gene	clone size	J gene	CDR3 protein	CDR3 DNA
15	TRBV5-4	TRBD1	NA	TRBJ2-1	CASSSGQGGYNEQFF	TGTGCCAGCAGTTCGGGACAGGGGGGCTACAATGAGCAGTTCTTC
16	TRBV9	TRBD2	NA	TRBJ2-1	CASSTLGGVDHNEQFF	TGTGCCAGCAGCACTCTCGGGGGGGTTGATCACAATGAGCAGTTCTTC
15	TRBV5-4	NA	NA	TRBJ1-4	CASSLGTPQGGKLFF	TGTGCCAGCAGCTTGGGGACTCCACAGGGTGGAAAACTGTTTTTT
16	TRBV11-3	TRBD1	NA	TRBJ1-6	CASSLDRDRGNSPLHF	TGTGCCAGCAGCTTAGATCGGGACAGGGGAAATTCACCCCTCCACTTT
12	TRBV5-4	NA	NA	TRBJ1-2	CASSLAQYGYTF	TGTGCCAGCAGCTTGGCCCAGTATGGCTACACCTTC
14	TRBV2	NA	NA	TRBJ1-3	CASSAGRSGNTIYF	TGTGCCAGCAGTGCGGGTCGGTCTGGAAACACCATATATTTT
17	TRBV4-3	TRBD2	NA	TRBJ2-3	CASSLVRLAGGTDTQYF	TGCGCCAGCAGCCTTGTCCGACTAGCGGGGGGAACAGATACGCAGTATTTT
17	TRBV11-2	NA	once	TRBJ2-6	CASSLEDGARGANVLTF	TGTGCCAGCAGCTTAGAAGACGGGGCGAGGGGGGCCAACGTCCTGACTTTC
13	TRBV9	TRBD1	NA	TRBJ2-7	CASSVEPQGGQYF	TGTGCCAGCAGCGTTGAACCACAGGGGGGGCAGTACTTC
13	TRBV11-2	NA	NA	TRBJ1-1	CASSSQGNTEAFF	TGTGCCAGCAGCTCACAGGGTAACACTGAAGCTTTCTTT
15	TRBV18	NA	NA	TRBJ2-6	CASSPRGPGANVLTF	TGTGCCAGCTCACCACGGGGGCCTGGGGCCAACGTCCTGACTTTC
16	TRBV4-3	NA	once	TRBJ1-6	CASSHRRGSYNSPLHF	TGCGCCAGCAGCCATAGACGGGGCTCCTATAATTCACCCCTCCACTTT
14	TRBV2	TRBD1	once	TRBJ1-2	CASRGTGGEIGYTF	TGTGCCAGCAGGGGGACAGGGGGCGAGATTGGCTACACCTTC
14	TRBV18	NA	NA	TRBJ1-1	CASSRENMNTEAFF	TGTGCCAGCTCACGAGAGAACATGAACACTGAAGCTTTCTTT
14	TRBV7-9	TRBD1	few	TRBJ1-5	CASSDRGRDQPQHF	TGTGCCAGCAGCGACAGGGGGCGCGATCAGCCCCAGCATTTT